The next 17 T cell receptor beta chains were all read from a single sample in a study of OX40 agonist ivuxolimab in advanced cancers. This table comes from immunoSEQ multiplex PCR, and its TCRdb copy is limited to in-frame clones, with some not included. Here the sample spans 40,000 or so clones, more than 85% being singletons. The sequences come from CD4+ or CD8+ T cells sorted from blood, collected in a trial of the OX40 agonist ivuxolimab. Receptor source: an adult with an advanced solid tumor such as melanoma, head and neck, liver or kidney cancer.

The CDR3 protein is CASSLYLLNEQFF. In DNA, the CDR3 is TGCGCCAGCAGCCTCTACCTCCTCAATGAGCAGTTCTTC. The gene calls are TRBV5-1 and TRBJ2-1, with D unresolved. The V gene lost 4 bases and the J gene lost 6 bases, with 11 bases spanning the gap. Germline V CDR1 and CDR2: SGHRS, YFSETQ. The length of the CDR3 is 13 residues.

The V and J genes are TRBV7-3 and TRBJ2-3, with unresolved D. CDR1 is SGHTA and CDR2 is FQGTGA in the germline V gene. V was cut by 0 bases and J by 6 bases, with 13 bases left in between. The CDR3 is 15 amino acids. The CDR3 loop is CASSLTGFFMDTQYF. The CDR3 nucleotides are TGTGCCAGCAGCTTAACAGGGTTTTTTATGGATACGCAGTATTTT. The full variable domain, in which reference TRBV7-3 and TRBJ2-3 provide the parts outside the CDR3, is GAGVSQTPSNKVTEKGKYVELRCDPISGHTALYWYRQSLGQGPEFLIYFQGTGAADDSGLPNDRFFAVRPEGSVSTLKIQRTERGDSAVYLCASSLTGFFMDTQYFGPGTRLTVL.

V and J are TRBV27 and TRBJ1-6; D not resolved. Germline CDR1 MNHEY, CDR2 SMNVEV (reference sequence). The CDR3 is 14 residues long. Trimming stripped 6 bases from V and 9 bases from J, with 15 bases between. As DNA, the CDR3 is TGTGCCAGCAGGGGAGACATCCCCGGTTCACCCCTCCACTTT. Its translation is CASRGDIPGSPLHF.

V is TRBV7-8 and J is TRBJ2-1; perhaps TRBD2 as D (7 bases). The CDR3 extends over 14 amino acids. V was pared by 5 bases and J by 10 bases, with 18 bases between. Per germline, CDR1 SGHVS and CDR2 FQNEAQ. The CDR3 DNA sequence: TGTGCCAGCAGCCCAGGAGGGGCGGGGGCCGAGCAGTTCTTC. Translation: CASSPGGAGAEQFF.

The chain couples TRBV5-4 to TRBJ2-5; TRBD2 aligns across 7 bases. CDR1 and CDR2 from the germline V gene are SGHNT and YYREEE (reference sequence). The J segment lost 0 bases and the V segment lost 3 bases, leaving 2 bases of the junction unmatched. The CDR3 covers 14 residues. CDR3 sequence: CASSWGGYQETQYF. In nucleotides, the CDR3 is TGTGCCAGCAGCTGGGGGGGGTACCAAGAGACCCAGTACTTC.

V gene TRBV5-4 combines with J gene TRBJ2-1, with 7 bases lining up with TRBD2. The J segment lost 9 bases and the V segment lost 3 bases, leaving 3 bases of the junction unmatched. CDR1 and CDR2 (germline): SGHNT, YYREEE (reference sequence). The CDR3 covers 12 residues. CDR3 nucleotide sequence: TGTGCCAGCAGCTCGGGGGGAGGTGAGCAGTTCTTC. It specifies CASSSGGGEQFF.

This chain joins TRBV2 and TRBJ2-7; a weak D match, TRBD1 (5 bases). Per the germline V gene, CDR1 is SNHLY and CDR2 is FYNNEI. The CDR3 contains 13 residues. V was trimmed by 4 bases and J by 0 bases, leaving 7 bases between them. CDR3 sequence reads: CASSVRASYEQYF. The CDR3 nucleotides are TGTGCCAGCAGTGTCAGGGCCTCCTACGAGCAGTACTTC.

J is TRBJ2-5 and V is TRBV4-1, with 8 nucleotides matching TRBD2. Germline-derived CDR1 and CDR2 are MGHRA and YSYEKL. The V and J ends lost 3 bases and 5 bases, in that order; junction bases with no gene match: 2. There are 13 residues in the CDR3. CDR3 sequence: CASSQLAGETQYF. The CDR3 DNA sequence: TGCGCCAGCAGCCAGCTAGCGGGCGAGACCCAGTACTTC.

The chain employs TRBV19 and TRBJ2-1; 7 bases align to TRBD1. The V gene end was trimmed by 4 bases and the J gene end by 9 bases; junction bases not matched to a gene: 6. The CDR3 totals 13 residues. CDR1 is LNHDA, CDR2 SQIVND, per germline (reference sequence). The CDR3 is CASSSTGASEQFF. The CDR3 DNA sequence: TGTGCCAGTAGTAGTACAGGGGCGAGTGAGCAGTTCTTC.

Only one count was recorded for this clone. The gene calls are TRBV7-8 and TRBJ2-5; D uncertain. CDR3 length: 15 amino acids. Trimming left V 6 bases short and J 2 bases short, with 16 bases between. CDR1 and CDR2 from the germline V gene are SGHVS and FQNEAQ. The CDR3 reads CASRFDATSQETQYF. As DNA, the CDR3 is TGTGCCAGCAGGTTTGATGCGACCTCTCAAGAGACCCAGTACTTC.

The V and J genes are TRBV6-6 and TRBJ1-5; D is unresolved. Between the trimmed V and J ends, which lost 8 bases and 4 bases, there was a span of 15 bases. From germline, CDR1 is MNHNY and CDR2 SVGAGI (reference sequence). The CDR3 is 14 amino acids. This CDR3 reads CASGLTQGNQPQHF. The DNA for the CDR3 is TGTGCCAGCGGGTTGACCCAAGGGAATCAGCCCCAGCATTTT.

This chain connects TRBV6-6 to TRBJ2-3; D perhaps matches TRBD2 (6 bases). Germline V gene lookup returns CDR1 MNHNY and CDR2 SVGAGI (reference sequence). This CDR3 comprises 15 residues. V gave up 7 bases and J gave up 2 bases, with 16 bases separating them. Here the CDR3 DNA reads TGTGCCAGCATTTCAGACGGGGGATTCACAGATACGCAGTATTTT. Its protein product is CASISDGGFTDTQYF.

This sequence joins TRBV27 and TRBJ2-7; D is undetermined. The CDR3 contains 14 residues. Per the germline V gene, CDR1 is MNHEY and CDR2 is SMNVEV (reference sequence). V was clipped by 2 bases and J by 3 bases, with 11 bases between them. CDR3 coding DNA: TGTGCCAGCAGTTTAAGAGGCCGGAGCTACGAGCAGTACTTC. Amino acid sequence: CASSLRGRSYEQYF.

Details on this clone: The junction departs from germline at one end; a sequencing error may be responsible. This chain uses TRBV27 with TRBJ2-7, with D hard to call. This CDR3 contains 14 residues. Germline V gene sequence: CDR1 MNHEY, CDR2 SMNVEV (reference sequence). The CDR3 coding sequence is TGTGTCAGCAGTTTAGTTAAGAGCTCCTACGAGCAGTACTTC. Its translation is CVSSLVKSSYEQYF.

V gene TRBV9 combines with J gene TRBJ1-1, with unresolved D. The germline V gene encodes CDR1 SGDLS and CDR2 YYNGEE. The CDR3 spans 12 residues. Between the trimmed V and J ends, which lost 5 bases and 6 bases, there was a span of 11 bases. CDR3 loop: CASSETGAEAFF. The DNA for the CDR3 is TGTGCCAGCAGTGAGACGGGTGCTGAAGCTTTCTTT.

Only a few counts were recorded for this clone. The chain employs TRBV6-5 and TRBJ1-2, with TRBD1 matching 7 bases. V was clipped by 0 bases and J by 5 bases; unmatched bases: 3. Germline V gene data show CDR1 as MNHEY and CDR2 as SVGAGI. The CDR3 is 14 amino acids. CDR3 nucleotide sequence: TGTGCCAGCAGTTACTCGGGGACAGCATATGGCTACACCTTC. It encodes CASSYSGTAYGYTF.

Note on this clone: Sequence at one end of the junction differs from germline and may be a read error. This chain connects TRBV15 to TRBJ2-3; D is ambiguous. Germline lookup yields CDR1 LNHNV and CDR2 YYDKDF (reference sequence). The CDR3 has 15 amino acids. As DNA, the CDR3 is TGTGCCACCAGCCGAGAAGACACTAGCACAGATACGCAGTATTTT. It is translated as CATSREDTSTDTQYF.